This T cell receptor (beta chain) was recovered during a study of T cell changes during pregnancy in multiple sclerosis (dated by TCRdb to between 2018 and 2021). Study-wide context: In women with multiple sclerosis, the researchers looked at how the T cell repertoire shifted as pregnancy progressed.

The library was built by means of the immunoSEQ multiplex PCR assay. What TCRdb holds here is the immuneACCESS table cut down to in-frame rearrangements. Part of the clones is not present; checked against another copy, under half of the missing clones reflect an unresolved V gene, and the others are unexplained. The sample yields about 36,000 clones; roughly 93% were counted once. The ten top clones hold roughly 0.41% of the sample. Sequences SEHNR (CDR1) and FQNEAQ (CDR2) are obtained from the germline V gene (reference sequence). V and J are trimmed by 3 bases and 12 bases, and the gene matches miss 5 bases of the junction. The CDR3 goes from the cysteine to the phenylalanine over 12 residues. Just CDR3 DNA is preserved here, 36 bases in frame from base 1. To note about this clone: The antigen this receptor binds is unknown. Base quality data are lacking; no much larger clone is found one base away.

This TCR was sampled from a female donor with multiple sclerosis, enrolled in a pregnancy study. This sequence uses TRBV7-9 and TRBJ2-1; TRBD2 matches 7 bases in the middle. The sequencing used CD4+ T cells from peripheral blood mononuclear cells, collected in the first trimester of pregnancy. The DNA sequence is TGTGCCAGCAGCTTGGAGGCGGGGGTGCAGTTCTTC. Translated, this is CASSLEAGVQFF.